This T cell receptor beta chain derives from a study of response to subunit inactivated influenza vaccine. TCRdb redid the calling of the RT-PCR reads with MiXCR, one entry per CDR3 protein. The data show 500,000 or so distinct CDR3 sequences, 16% seen once. The study's findings and limits: Seasonal influenza vaccination, on each occasion, was suggested by the authors to recruit few new T cells.

This clonotype was counted ten times or more. Its specificity is not known. Germline V lookup: CDR1 LGHNA, CDR2 YSLEER. CDR3 size: 17 residues. V was trimmed by 4 bases and J by 0 bases, leaving 16 bases between them. Sequenced material: CD4+ T cells sorted from PBMCs, taken less than 30 months after vaccination. V usage is TRBV4-3 and J usage is TRBJ1-5, with D possibly matching TRBD1 (5 bases). The TCR originated in a man aged 50 to 69 who received an inactivated influenza vaccine. The CDR3 DNA reads TGCGCCAGCAGCCCCACTTGGGGGGGGAATAGCAATCAGCCCCAGCATTTT. Translation gives CASSPTWGGNSNQPQHF.